This TCR beta chain was documented in a study of T-cell memory formation after mild COVID-19. MiXCR, run by TCRdb on the 5' RACE reads, gives a single entry per CDR3 protein. The sample lists under 300,000 distinct CDR3 sequences; about a sixth were seen once. This clonotype was detected a few times. This CDR3 comprises 13 residues. V lost 8 bases and J lost 6, with 16 bases in between. The germline gives CDR1 SEHNR, CDR2 FQNEAQ (reference sequence). This chain joins TRBV7-9 and TRBJ1-1; D perhaps matches TRBD1 (5 bases). Sequenced: PBMCs or a T cell subset sorted from them (not recorded which). This TCR was recovered from a man aged 18-30 years who had mild COVID-19 (a few samples of this study predate the infection). Cell type and time point are not known. CDR3 DNA sequence: TGTGCCAGCCTTCGGGGCAGAGACGCTGAAGCTTTCTTT. Its translation is CASLRGRDAEAFF. Drawing the rest from reference TRBV7-9 and TRBJ1-1, the complete variable domain is DTGVSQNPRHKITKRGQNVTFRCDPISEHNRLYWYRQTLGQGPEFLTYFQNEAQLEKSRLLSDRFSAERPKGSFSTLEIQRTEQGDSAMYLCASLRGRDAEAFFGQGTRLTVV.